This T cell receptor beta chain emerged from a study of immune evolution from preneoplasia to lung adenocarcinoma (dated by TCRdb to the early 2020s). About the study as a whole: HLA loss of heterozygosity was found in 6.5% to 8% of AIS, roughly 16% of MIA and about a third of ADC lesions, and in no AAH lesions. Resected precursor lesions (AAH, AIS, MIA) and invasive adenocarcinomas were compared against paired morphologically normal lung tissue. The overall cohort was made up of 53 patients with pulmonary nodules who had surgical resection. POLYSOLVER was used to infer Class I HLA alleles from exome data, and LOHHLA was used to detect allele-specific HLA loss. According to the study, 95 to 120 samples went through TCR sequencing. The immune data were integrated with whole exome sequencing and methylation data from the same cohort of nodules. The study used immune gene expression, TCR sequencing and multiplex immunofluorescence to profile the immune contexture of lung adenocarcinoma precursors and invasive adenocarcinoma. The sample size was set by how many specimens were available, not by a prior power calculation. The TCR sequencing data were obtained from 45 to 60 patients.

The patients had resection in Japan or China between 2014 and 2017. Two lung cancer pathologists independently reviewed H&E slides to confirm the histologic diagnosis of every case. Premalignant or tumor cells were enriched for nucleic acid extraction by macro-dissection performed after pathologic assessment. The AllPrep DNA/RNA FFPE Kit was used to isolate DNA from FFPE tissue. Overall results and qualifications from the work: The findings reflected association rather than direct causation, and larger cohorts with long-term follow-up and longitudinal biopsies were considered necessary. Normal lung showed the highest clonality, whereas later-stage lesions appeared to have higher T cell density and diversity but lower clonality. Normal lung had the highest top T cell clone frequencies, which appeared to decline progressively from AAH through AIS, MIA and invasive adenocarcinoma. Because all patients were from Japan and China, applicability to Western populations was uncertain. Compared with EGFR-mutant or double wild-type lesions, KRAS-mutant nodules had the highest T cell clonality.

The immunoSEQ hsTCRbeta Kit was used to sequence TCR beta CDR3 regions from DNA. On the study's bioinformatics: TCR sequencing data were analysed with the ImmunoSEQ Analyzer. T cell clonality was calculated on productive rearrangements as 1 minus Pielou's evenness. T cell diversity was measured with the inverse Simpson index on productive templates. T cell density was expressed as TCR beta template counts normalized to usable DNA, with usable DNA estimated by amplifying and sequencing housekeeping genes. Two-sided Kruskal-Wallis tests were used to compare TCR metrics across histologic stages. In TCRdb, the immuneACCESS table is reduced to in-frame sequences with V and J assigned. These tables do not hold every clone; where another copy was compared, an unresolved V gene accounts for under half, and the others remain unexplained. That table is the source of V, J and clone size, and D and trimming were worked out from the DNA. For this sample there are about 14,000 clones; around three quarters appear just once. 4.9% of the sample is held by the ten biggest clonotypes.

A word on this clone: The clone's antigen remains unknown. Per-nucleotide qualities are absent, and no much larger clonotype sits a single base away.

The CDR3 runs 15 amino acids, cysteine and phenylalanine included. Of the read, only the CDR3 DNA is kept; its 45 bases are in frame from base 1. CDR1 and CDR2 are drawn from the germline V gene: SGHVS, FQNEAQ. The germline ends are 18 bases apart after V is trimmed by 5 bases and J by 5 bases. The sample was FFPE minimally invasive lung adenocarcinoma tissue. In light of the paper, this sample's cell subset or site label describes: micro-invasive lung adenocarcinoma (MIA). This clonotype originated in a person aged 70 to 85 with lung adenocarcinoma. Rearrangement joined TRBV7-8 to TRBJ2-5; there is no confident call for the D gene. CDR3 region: CASSVSRVSRETQYF. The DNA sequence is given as TGTGCCAGCAGCGTATCTAGAGTCTCAAGGGAGACCCAGTACTTC.